A selection of T cell receptor beta chains follows, all from one sample in a study of metastatic and nonmetastatic thyroid tumors. From the PCR reads, TCRdb re-called clones with MiXCR. This table has about 20,000 clones, under 25% appearing once. The sample was blood. These receptors originate from a male donor with papillary thyroid cancer or a benign thyroid nodule (not recorded which). Some clones in this sample may be carry-over from other donors' samples. CDR3s include the opening cysteine and the closing phenylalanine or tryptophan. Fields, in order: J gene, clone size, V gene, D gene, CDR3 DNA, CDR3 protein. The D gene is left open where the match is weak. The size of a clone is reported for some rows only, either as once, few or many, or as a class for expanded clones.

TRBJ1-2	many	TRBV18	TRBD1	TGTGCCAGCTCACCGACAGGGTGGCTAGGAAACAACTTC	CASSPTGWLGNNF
TRBJ2-6	many	TRBV29-1	-	TGCAGCCCGGCCGGGCAGACCCTTTACTCTGGGGCCAACGTCCTGACTTTC	CSPAGQTLYSGANVLTF
TRBJ2-7	-	TRBV4-1	-	TGCGCCAGCAGCCAAGTGGACAGTACCTACGAGCAGTACTTC	CASSQVDSTYEQYF
TRBJ2-7	-	TRBV20-1	TRBD2	TGCAGTGCTATAGCGGGAGGGCCCAACGAGCAGTACTTC	CSAIAGGPNEQYF
TRBJ2-2	-	TRBV19	TRBD2	TGTGCCAGTATGAGACTAGCGGGAACCGGGGAGCTGTTGTTTTTT	CASMRLAGTGELLFF
TRBJ2-1	few	TRBV6-1	-	TGTGCCACCCTTTACAATGAGCAGTTCTTC	CATLYNEQFF
TRBJ2-7	-	TRBV30	TRBD2	TGTGCCTGGAGCCAGGGGACTAGCGGGAGAAAATACGAGCAGTACTTC	CAWSQGTSGRKYEQYF
TRBJ2-7	-	TRBV5-1	-	TGCGCCAGCAGCTTGGCCACCGGGGTTTCCTACGAGCAGTACTTC	CASSLATGVSYEQYF
TRBJ1-1	-	TRBV14	-	TGTGCCAGCAGCCAAGTTACAGGGTTTGTCGTGCGCTCTGAAGCTTTCTTT	CASSQVTGFVVRSEAFF
TRBJ2-2	-	TRBV28	-	TGTGCGAGCATTTTAATTGGGACCAACACCGGGGAGCTGTTTTTT	CASILIGTNTGELFF
TRBJ2-1	few	TRBV12-3/TRBV12-4	TRBD2	TGTGCCAGCAGTTTAACTAGCGGGACATACAATGAGCAGTTCTTC	CASSLTSGTYNEQFF
TRBJ2-7	many	TRBV20-1	-	TGCAGTGCTAGTTCTCTAGGGGGGATTCCTAACGAGCAGTACTTC	CSASSLGGIPNEQYF
TRBJ2-2	few	TRBV6-6	-	TGTGCCAGCAGTTACTCTGGGGGCGCCGGGGAGCTGTTTTTT	CASSYSGGAGELFF
TRBJ1-3	-	TRBV11-1	-	TGTGCCAGCAGCTCTGGAGGGGGAAAGGCTGGAAACACCATATATTTT	CASSSGGGKAGNTIYF
TRBJ2-1	many	TRBV7-9	-	TGTGCCAGCAGCGTCAGGTACAATGAGCAGTTCTTC	CASSVRYNEQFF
TRBJ2-2	-	TRBV11-3	-	TGTGCCAGCAGCTGGCAAAACACCGGGGAGCTGTTTTTT	CASSWQNTGELFF
TRBJ2-3	-	TRBV27	-	TGTGCCAGCAGTCCCTATGATGTAAACACAGATACGCAGTATTTT	CASSPYDVNTDTQYF
TRBJ2-2	many	TRBV4-1	-	TGCGCCAGCAGCCAAGATCTGGGGACCACCGGGGAGCTGTTTTTT	CASSQDLGTTGELFF
TRBJ2-5	many	TRBV24-1	-	TGTGCCACCAGTGATGGTGTGGCTAGTACCGCTAGGGAGACCCAGTACTTC	CATSDGVASTARETQYF
TRBJ2-5	many	TRBV24-1	TRBD1	TGTGCCACCAGTGATGACCTGACAGGGGGCGTTGAGACCCAGTACTTC	CATSDDLTGGVETQYF
TRBJ2-2	many	TRBV5-4	-	TGTGCCAGCAGCTTGGTCCGGTCCACCGGGGAGCTGTTTTTT	CASSLVRSTGELFF
TRBJ1-4	-	TRBV6-1	TRBD1	TGTGCCAGCAGTGTTAACAGGGGGCGGGATGAAAAACTGTTTTTT	CASSVNRGRDEKLFF
TRBJ2-3	-	TRBV6-6	-	TGTGCCAGCAGTTACAGTGACGTCTGGGGTGATACGCAGTATTTT	CASSYSDVWGDTQYF
TRBJ2-7	-	TRBV4-2	-	TGTGCCAGCAGCCAAGATCGGGGAGGGGGCAGAGAGCAGTACTTC	CASSQDRGGGREQYF
TRBJ2-2	many	TRBV6-1	-	TGTGCCAGCAGTGAAGCGGGAGACACCGGGGAGCTGTTTTTT	CASSEAGDTGELFF
TRBJ1-3	-	TRBV30	-	TGTGCCTGGAGTTCTATCCGCCGGACAGTCTTCTCTGGAAACACCATATATTTT	CAWSSIRRTVFSGNTIYF
TRBJ1-6	few	TRBV28	-	TGTGCCAGCAGTTCTTTGACAAATTCACCCCTCCACTTT	CASSSLTNSPLHF
TRBJ2-7	many	TRBV20-1	-	TGCAGTGCTAGAGAACTGATCTACGAGCAGTACTTC	CSARELIYEQYF
TRBJ1-5	many	TRBV28	-	TGTGCCAGCAGTTTATTCGGGGCGGGGGGGGGCCAGCCCCAGCATTTT	CASSLFGAGGGQPQHF
TRBJ1-2	-	TRBV6-4	-	TGTGCCAGCAGTCCAGGCGGACAGCCCTATGGCTACACCTTC	CASSPGGQPYGYTF
TRBJ1-6	many	TRBV30	-	TGTGCCTGGAGTGTACGGGGACATCACCGTATACCCCTCCACTTT	CAWSVRGHHRIPLHF
TRBJ1-2	few	TRBV18	TRBD1	TGTGCCAGCTCACCGACAGGGTGGCTAGGGTACCGCTTC	CASSPTGWLGYRF
TRBJ2-7	many	TRBV11-3	TRBD1	TGTGCCAGCAGCACGGGACAGGGGTCCTACGAGCAGTACTTC	CASSTGQGSYEQYF
TRBJ1-5	many	TRBV2	-	TGTGCCAGCATTGGAGCTAGCGGCAATCAGCCCCAGCATTTT	CASIGASGNQPQHF
TRBJ2-3	-	TRBV14	TRBD1	TGTGCCAGCAGCCAACAGGGGGCCGGCACAGATACGCAGTATTTT	CASSQQGAGTDTQYF
TRBJ2-5	many	TRBV11-2	TRBD1	TGTGCCAGCAGCCCGCCGGGACAGGGGGTTTCACGGGAGACCCAGTACTTC	CASSPPGQGVSRETQYF
TRBJ1-2	-	TRBV28	-	TGTGCCAGCAGTTCCCTAACAGGTTCCTATGGCTACACCTTC	CASSSLTGSYGYTF
TRBJ1-2	many	TRBV7-9	-	TGTGCCAGCAGCTATGGGGGGAACTATGGCTACACCTTC	CASSYGGNYGYTF
TRBJ2-7	many	TRBV20-1	-	TGCAGTGCTAGAGACCTGTCCGAGCAGTACTTC	CSARDLSEQYF
TRBJ1-4	-	TRBV24-1	TRBD1	TGTGCAACCAGTGATCCGGACAGGGGGGATGAAAAACTGTTTTTT	CATSDPDRGDEKLFF
TRBJ1-5	-	TRBV19	-	TGTGCCAGTAGTATAGTCCAGGGCGATCAGCCCCAGCATTTT	CASSIVQGDQPQHF
TRBJ2-6	-	TRBV5-1	TRBD2	TGCGCCAGCTCCACGTGGGGGGGCTCTGGGGCCAACGTCCTGACTTTC	CASSTWGGSGANVLTF
TRBJ1-1	-	TRBV2	-	TGTGCCAGTACGAGACAGAAGAACACTGAAGCTTTCTTT	CASTRQKNTEAFF
TRBJ1-4	many	TRBV11-2	-	TGTGCCAGCAGCCACGGGTGGACCGCAACTAATGAAAAACTGTTTTTT	CASSHGWTATNEKLFF
TRBJ2-3	-	TRBV3-1	TRBD2	TGTGCCAGCAGCGAAGAACCTCTAGCGACTAGCACAGATACTCAGTATTTT	CASSEEPLATSTDTQYF
TRBJ2-7	-	TRBV28	-	TGTGCCAGCAGTACTCGAAGGAAAACCTACGAGCAGTACTTC	CASSTRRKTYEQYF